This TCR beta chain was found in a study of monozygotic twins with inflammatory bowel disease. Germline CDR1 reads GTSNPN; CDR2 reads SVGIG (reference sequence). The CDR3 extends over 14 amino acids. TCRdb derives one entry per CDR3 protein from the 5' RACE reads, leaving out DNA. Here the sample table reports around 140,000 distinct CDR3 sequences. The material sequenced was blood. The chain has TRBV30 and TRBJ1-1; the TCRdb call, TRBD1, lacks DNA for checking. This TCR was recovered from a human donor with ulcerative colitis or Crohn's disease, or a healthy co-twin of an affected twin (not recorded which). CDR3 in amino acids: CAWSGMTGNTEAFF.